The source of this TCR beta chain is a study of technical replicates of blood from a handful of donors. Trimming cost V 4 bases and J 5 bases; bases outside gene matches: 3. The germline gives CDR1 SGHRS, CDR2 YFSETQ. This CDR3 comprises 13 residues. Measured with immunoSEQ multiplex PCR; TCRdb has only the in-frame clones, and not every one. The data contain fewer than 95,000 clones, around 94% of them singletons. The receptor was derived from a human donor in good health. The sequencing input was T cells isolated from PBMCs. The chain links TRBV5-1 to TRBJ2-7; 10 bases agree with TRBD1. The CDR3 sequence: CASSQTGGDEQYF. CDR3 DNA: TGCGCCAGCAGCCAGACAGGGGGCGACGAGCAGTACTTC.